These T cell receptor beta chains were read from a single sample in a study of T cells in Graves' hyperthyroidism and ophthalmopathy. TCRdb itself ran the multiplex PCR reads through MiXCR, one entry per CDR3 protein. The data show hundreds of thousands of distinct CDR3 sequences, roughly 17% seen once. The specimen sequenced was blood. These receptors were taken from a woman younger than 30 with Graves' hyperthyroidism. Both conserved end residues are part of each CDR3. D genes are given only for firm matches. Not all rows give a size; the values are once, few, many and, for expanded clones, a class.

abundance	v_gene	j_gene	d_gene	CDR3nt	CDR3aa
NA	TRBV3-1	TRBJ2-7	NA	TGTGCCAGCAGCCCCATTGGACAGGAGCAGTACTTC	CASSPIGQEQYF
few	TRBV29-1	TRBJ2-1	TRBD2	TGCAGCGTTGAAGGGGGGGGTGGTGGGGATGAGCAGTTCTTC	CSVEGGGGGDEQFF
NA	TRBV29-1	TRBJ2-5	TRBD1	TGCAGCGACTACCCACAGGGGCGAGAAGAGACCCAGTACTTC	CSDYPQGREETQYF
many	TRBV6-6	TRBJ2-3	TRBD1	TGTGCCAGCAGTTACGGGACAGACACAGATACGCAGTATTTT	CASSYGTDTDTQYF
few	TRBV9	TRBJ1-1	NA	TGTGCCAGCAGCGTAGAGAATTTCCCTGAAGCTTTCTTT	CASSVENFPEAFF
few	TRBV7-9	TRBJ1-1	TRBD1	TGTGCCAGCAGCAAGGGGGACAGACCCACTGAAGCTTTCTTT	CASSKGDRPTEAFF
many	TRBV12-3/TRBV12-4	TRBJ2-1	TRBD2	TGTGCCAGCAGAGGTGGACTAGCGGGGGTCTATGAGCAGTTCTTC	CASRGGLAGVYEQFF
NA	TRBV29-1	TRBJ1-4	NA	TGCAGCGTTCTCACAACTAATGAAAAACTGTTTTTT	CSVLTTNEKLFF
many	TRBV6-2/TRBV6-3	TRBJ1-1	TRBD1	TGTGCCAGCAGTTACTACCTGGGGACAGGGGGCAAGAACACTGAAGCTTTCTTT	CASSYYLGTGGKNTEAFF
NA	TRBV15	TRBJ2-5	TRBD2	TGTGCCACCAGCGAAGGACTAGCGGGAGGGGAGACCCAGTACTTC	CATSEGLAGGETQYF
many	TRBV7-8	TRBJ2-1	TRBD1	TGTGCCAGCAGCTTCCGGACAGGGTCCTACAATGAGCAGTTCTTC	CASSFRTGSYNEQFF
many	TRBV5-1	TRBJ2-7	TRBD2	TGCGCCAGCAGCTTGGAGAAAGCGGGAATACCCACCTACGAGCAGTACTTC	CASSLEKAGIPTYEQYF
NA	TRBV13	TRBJ2-5	NA	TGTGCCAGCAGCGTCAGGGTAGGAGAGACCCAGTACTTC	CASSVRVGETQYF
NA	TRBV24-1	TRBJ2-3	NA	TGTGCCACCGAAGGAGCGGGCCGCGGCCCCAGCACAGATACGCAGTATTTT	CATEGAGRGPSTDTQYF
many	TRBV7-3	TRBJ2-2	NA	TGTGCCAGCAGCTTAACAGGGGTTCGCACCGGGGAGCTGTTTTTT	CASSLTGVRTGELFF
NA	TRBV19	TRBJ2-1	NA	TGTGCCAGTACTAAGGGGGAGTTGGACTACAATGAGCAGTTCTTC	CASTKGELDYNEQFF
many	TRBV20-1	TRBJ1-2	NA	TGCAGTGCTTTTGTCCCTGGGGACTATGGCTACACCTTC	CSAFVPGDYGYTF
few	TRBV10-3	TRBJ1-2	TRBD1	TGTGCCACCTGGACAGGGGGCGGAAACTATGGCTACACCTTC	CATWTGGGNYGYTF
NA	TRBV10-3	TRBJ1-3	TRBD1	TGTGCCACAGGACAGGGGGCAGGTGGAAACACCATATATTTT	CATGQGAGGNTIYF
few	TRBV7-8	TRBJ2-7	NA	TGTGCCAGCAGCTTAGTGGAGAGGGGGACCGAGCAGTACTTC	CASSLVERGTEQYF
many	TRBV20-1	TRBJ2-7	TRBD2	TGCAGTGCCCCACTAGCGGGAGCTCGTTACGAGCAGTACTTC	CSAPLAGARYEQYF
NA	TRBV10-3	TRBJ2-7	NA	TGTGCCATCAGCGAACGGCCGGGGGACACCGCGTCGTTGGGGCAGTACTTC	CAISERPGDTASLGQYF
many	TRBV12-3/TRBV12-4	TRBJ2-7	NA	TGTGCCAGCAGTTTCGAAGGCGGGGCCTCCTACGAGCAGTACTTC	CASSFEGGASYEQYF
NA	TRBV20-1	TRBJ1-4	TRBD1	TGCAGTGCTAGAGCCGCCGGAAGGACAGGGGGGGAAAAACTGTTTTTT	CSARAAGRTGGEKLFF
many	TRBV3-1	TRBJ2-7	NA	TGTGCCAGCAGCCAACCCGGCACAGGGAATGCCTACGAGCAGTACTTC	CASSQPGTGNAYEQYF
few	TRBV2	TRBJ2-7	TRBD2	TGTGCCAGCAGTGACTCCGGGACTAGCGGGTTCCCCTCCTACGAGCAGTACTTC	CASSDSGTSGFPSYEQYF
many	TRBV3-1	TRBJ2-3	TRBD2	TGTGCCAGCAGCCAAGTGGCTAGCGGGAGAGATACGCAGTATTTT	CASSQVASGRDTQYF
NA	TRBV6-2/TRBV6-3	TRBJ1-2	TRBD1	TGTGCCAGCAGTCCTTTGGACAGGTCCGGTGGCTACACCTTC	CASSPLDRSGGYTF
many	TRBV29-1	TRBJ2-7	TRBD2	TGCAGCGTTACAACAGGGACTAGCGGGAGTTACGAGCAGTACTTC	CSVTTGTSGSYEQYF
few	TRBV18	TRBJ1-4	NA	TGTGCCAGCTCACCACGGCAGGTTGCAACTAATGAAAAACTGTTTTTT	CASSPRQVATNEKLFF
few	TRBV6-5	TRBJ1-2	NA	TGTGCCAGCAGTTATGACACTGATGGCTACACCTTC	CASSYDTDGYTF
few	TRBV19	TRBJ2-5	NA	TGTGCCAGTAGTACCTCAATGGGGGGTAGTGGGGAGACCCAGTACTTC	CASSTSMGGSGETQYF
NA	TRBV12-3/TRBV12-4	TRBJ2-1	TRBD1	TGTGCCAGCAGGGGACAGGTGGGGGATGAGCAGTTCTTC	CASRGQVGDEQFF
NA	TRBV10-2	TRBJ1-2	NA	TGCGCCAGCACATACGGGGGGGTCTATGGCTACACCTTC	CASTYGGVYGYTF
many	TRBV6-1	TRBJ2-1	TRBD1	TGTGCCAGCGGGGCAAGGGGGCGCCCCTACAATGAGCAGTTCTTC	CASGARGRPYNEQFF
many	TRBV27	TRBJ2-3	TRBD1	TGTGCCAGCAGTAAAACCGGGACAGGGGGATCAGATACGCAGTATTTT	CASSKTGTGGSDTQYF
few	TRBV5-1	TRBJ2-2	TRBD2	TGCGCCAGCAGCTTGAGACTAGCGGGAGGGCCTCTTGACGGGGAGCTGTTTTTT	CASSLRLAGGPLDGELFF
NA	TRBV7-7	TRBJ2-1	NA	TGTGCTAGCAGCTTAGTTCAGGGTACGGACAATGAGCAGTTCTTC	CASSLVQGTDNEQFF
many	TRBV20-1	TRBJ2-1	TRBD2	TGCAGTGCTGAAAAGGCGGGAGAAGGCAATGAGCAGTTCTTC	CSAEKAGEGNEQFF
NA	TRBV25-1	TRBJ2-3	NA	TGTGCCAGCGTAGGGGGTACTTCAGATACGCAGTATTTT	CASVGGTSDTQYF
many	TRBV20-1	TRBJ2-7	NA	TGCAGTGCTAGAGATACGAGGGTGGAGCAGTACTTC	CSARDTRVEQYF
few	TRBV4-1	TRBJ2-5	TRBD2	TGCGCCAGCAGCCAAGCTAGCGGGGGGGAGACCCAGTACTTC	CASSQASGGETQYF
NA	TRBV12-3/TRBV12-4	TRBJ2-2	NA	TGTGCCAGCAGTTCCTCCCCGGGCTACACCGGGGAGCTGTTTTTT	CASSSSPGYTGELFF
NA	TRBV19	TRBJ2-2	TRBD2	TGTGCCAGTAGTATCCTAGCGGGGCGGGGAACCGGGGAGCTGTTTTTT	CASSILAGRGTGELFF
many	TRBV20-1	TRBJ2-7	NA	TGCAGTGCGGACTACCGGGACAAGTTCTACGAGCAGTACTTC	CSADYRDKFYEQYF
many	TRBV7-2	TRBJ2-5	NA	TGTGCCAGCAGCCCCAGAAGACGGGGGCCCCTTGGGACCCAGTACTTC	CASSPRRRGPLGTQYF
many	TRBV7-2	TRBJ1-4	NA	TGTGCCAGCAGCTTAGAATTTGGGGACCCTGAAAAACTGTTTTTT	CASSLEFGDPEKLFF
few	TRBV6-5	TRBJ2-5	NA	TGTGCCAGCAGTTTGCCAACCTGGGGCGAGACCCAGTACTTC	CASSLPTWGETQYF
few	TRBV7-9	TRBJ2-1	NA	TGTGCCAGCGGAATCGGCCGGGTTCCGGGCAATGAGCAGTTCTTC	CASGIGRVPGNEQFF
NA	TRBV7-8	TRBJ2-7	TRBD2	TGTGCCAGCAGCTTATATTCGGGAGGGGCCTACGAGCAGTACTTC	CASSLYSGGAYEQYF
many	TRBV5-5	TRBJ1-5	NA	TGTGCCAGCAGCTTGTCAGGGCCCCAGCCCCAGCATTTT	CASSLSGPQPQHF